These 26 T cell receptor beta chains were sequenced from one sample in a study of cytomegalovirus exposure and HLA in healthy donors. Measured with immunoSEQ multiplex PCR; TCRdb has only the in-frame clones, and not every one. The sample holds over 60,000 clones, roughly 94% seen once. What was sequenced was PBMCs. These receptors were obtained from a man aged 18 to 30 in good health and CMV-seropositive.

This chain links TRBV7-6 with TRBJ2-7; 8 bases fit TRBD1. The CDR3 length is 14 residues. Germline V gene sequence: CDR1 SGHVS, CDR2 FNYEAQ. V gave up 1 base and J gave up 4 bases; unmatched junction bases: 3. CDR3 nucleotides: TGTGCCAGCAGCTTAGGCAGGGGGCTTTACGAGCAGTACTTC. This translates into CASSLGRGLYEQYF. Full variable domain (missing parts from reference TRBV7-6 and TRBJ2-7): GAGVSQSPRYKVTKRGQDVALRCDPISGHVSLYWYRQALGQGPEFLTYFNYEAQQDKSGLPNDRFSAERPEGSISTLTIQRTEQRDSAMYRCASSLGRGLYEQYFGPGTRLTVT.

This chain links TRBV5-4 with TRBJ2-3, with unresolved D. The CDR3 runs 12 residues. Trimming took 4 bases from V and 3 from J, leaving 6 bases between them. Germline V gene data show CDR1 as SGHNT and CDR2 as YYREEE (reference sequence). CDR3 amino acids: CASSPHTDTQYF. In nucleotides, the CDR3 is TGTGCCAGCAGCCCCCATACAGATACGCAGTATTTT.

The J gene is TRBJ1-1, the V gene TRBV7-9; possible D gene TRBD1, 6 bases. Trimming removed 1 base at V and 0 bases at J, with 21 bases between. From germline, CDR1 is SEHNR and CDR2 FQNEAQ (reference sequence). The CDR3 extends over 19 amino acids. The CDR3 nucleotides are TGTGCCAGCAGCTTAGTGACCGGGACACTACCTCACCTGAACACTGAAGCTTTCTTT. Its translation: CASSLVTGTLPHLNTEAFF. The full variable domain, rest sourced from reference TRBV7-9 and TRBJ1-1, is DTGVSQNPRHKITKRGQNVTFRCDPISEHNRLYWYRQTLGQGPEFLTYFQNEAQLEKSRLLSDRFSAERPKGSFSTLEIQRTEQGDSAMYLCASSLVTGTLPHLNTEAFFGQGTRLTVV.

The V and J genes are TRBV6-5 and TRBJ1-1; no reliable D call. The CDR3 extends over 14 amino acids. Per the germline V gene, CDR1 is MNHEY and CDR2 is SVGAGI. V was clipped by 5 bases and J by 5 bases, with 15 bases between them. CDR3 bases: TGTGCCAGCAGTGAGCGGGGATTCGAGACTGAAGCTTTCTTT. Amino acid sequence: CASSERGFETEAFF.

This clone has a handful of counts. The rearrangement links TRBV7-2 to TRBJ1-3; D uncertain. Germline CDR1 is SGHTA and CDR2 is FQGNSA. V lost 1 base and J lost 3, with 7 bases in between. CDR3 length: 14 amino acids. For the CDR3, the DNA is TGTGCCAGCAGCTTAGGCGTTGTTGGAAACACCATATATTTT. This translates into CASSLGVVGNTIYF.

The chain joins TRBV29-1 to TRBJ2-1; 12 nucleotides align to TRBD2. Germline CDR1 is SQVTM and CDR2 is ANQGSEA. The V gene end was trimmed by 7 bases and the J gene end by 3 bases; junction bases not matched to a gene: 4. CDR3 length: 14 residues. Here the CDR3 reads CSGEGLAGYNEQFF. CDR3 nucleotides: TGCAGCGGGGAGGGACTAGCGGGCTACAATGAGCAGTTCTTC.

The chain uses TRBV7-3 and TRBJ2-5; 7 positions match TRBD1. The V segment lost 6 bases and the J segment 7 bases; nucleotides outside the gene matches: 11. The germline CDR1 and CDR2 sequences are SGHTA and FQGTGA. CDR3 length: 14 residues. The chain's CDR3 is CASSQGGAEVTQYF. CDR3 nucleotides: TGTGCCAGCAGTCAAGGGGGCGCGGAGGTGACCCAGTACTTC.

The chain combines TRBV18 with TRBJ2-4; TRBD1 agrees at 9 bases. V was clipped by 6 bases and J by 7 bases; unmatched bases: 7. The V gene's germline CDR1 is KGHSH and CDR2 LQKENI. This CDR3 spans 14 amino acids. In nucleotides, the CDR3 is TGTGCCAGCTCGCCGGGGACAGGGAAGAACATTCAGTACTTC. Translating it yields CASSPGTGKNIQYF.

This chain connects TRBV2 to TRBJ1-5; a weak D match, TRBD1 (5 bases). The ends were cut back, 2 bases at V and 4 bases at J, with 9 bases in the middle. From germline, CDR1 is SNHLY and CDR2 FYNNEI. The length of the CDR3 is 14 residues. The CDR3 loop reads CASSEWKGNQPQHF. CDR3 bases: TGTGCCAGCAGTGAATGGAAGGGGAATCAGCCCCAGCATTTT.

V and J are TRBV6-5 and TRBJ2-3; 11 positions agree with TRBD1. This CDR3 spans 14 amino acids. Germline V gene sequence: CDR1 MNHEY, CDR2 SVGAGI. The V segment lost 6 bases and the J segment 4 bases; nucleotides outside the gene matches: 3. For the CDR3, the DNA is TGTGCCAGCAGGGGACAGGGGGGGTCAGATACGCAGTATTTT. Translating it yields CASRGQGGSDTQYF.

The chain employs TRBV30 and TRBJ1-1, with D perhaps matching TRBD1 (5 bases). The V gene's germline CDR1 is GTSNPN and CDR2 SVGIG (reference sequence). The CDR3 covers 14 residues. V was clipped by 4 bases and J by 0 bases, with 12 bases between them. This CDR3 is CAWMFTGLNTEAFF. The CDR3 DNA reads as TGTGCCTGGATGTTTACAGGCCTGAACACTGAAGCTTTCTTT.

This CDR3 is CASKSGGPRNRDTQYF. The CDR3 DNA sequence: TGTGCCAGTAAATCGGGGGGCCCTCGTAATCGGGATACGCAGTATTTT. The chain employs TRBV28 and TRBJ2-3; tentatively, D is TRBD2 (7 bases). The CDR3 consists of 16 residues. CDR1 is MDHEN, CDR2 SYDVKM, per germline. Trimming cost V 9 bases and J 6 bases, with 25 bases left between them.

The rearrangement uses TRBV6-6 and TRBJ1-2; no firm D call. The CDR3 has 12 amino acids. Germline V gene data show CDR1 as MNHNY and CDR2 as SVGAGI (reference sequence). Trimming cost V 4 bases and J 0 bases, with 3 bases left between them. DNA for the CDR3: TGTGCCAGCAGTTCTACTAACTATGGCTACACCTTC. Amino acid sequence: CASSSTNYGYTF.

The rearrangement uses TRBV7-3 and TRBJ2-3, with D maybe TRBD1 (6 bases). The CDR3 extends over 15 amino acids. Germline CDR1 reads SGHTA; CDR2 reads FQGTGA. V was shortened by 2 bases and J by 2 bases, with 11 bases between the two germline ends. CDR3 DNA sequence: TGTGCCAGCAGCTTATTCGGACAGCTCACAGATACGCAGTATTTT. It is translated as CASSLFGQLTDTQYF.

The rearrangement joins TRBV14 to TRBJ1-2, with D uncertain. From germline, CDR1 is SGHDN and CDR2 FVKESK. Trimming cost V 9 bases and J 4 bases, with 15 bases left between them. CDR3 length: 13 amino acids. The DNA of the CDR3 is TGTGCCAGGCCCCCAGGCTCTGTCTATGGCTACACCTTC. It specifies CARPPGSVYGYTF. The full variable domain, completed using reference TRBV14 and TRBJ1-2, is EAGVTQFPSHSVIEKGQTVTLRCDPISGHDNLYWYRRVMGKEIKFLLHFVKESKQDESGMPNNRFLAERTGGTYSTLKVQPAELEDSGVYFCARPPGSVYGYTFGSGTRLTVV.

J is TRBJ2-6 and V is TRBV19; perhaps TRBD2 as D (5 bases). CDR3 length equals 15 residues. CDR1 and CDR2 (germline): LNHDA, SQIVND (reference sequence). Trimming took off 3 bases at V and 4 bases at J, with 10 bases between the two ends. This CDR3 reads CASSMGGSGANVLTF. The DNA of the CDR3 is TGTGCCAGTAGTATGGGTGGGAGCGGGGCCAACGTCCTGACTTTC.

The rearrangement uses TRBV7-9 and TRBJ2-1, with 8 bases aligning to TRBD2. Germline V gene sequence: CDR1 SEHNR, CDR2 FQNEAQ (reference sequence). The CDR3 spans 15 residues. Unmatched junction bases numbered 16, after V lost 6 bases and J lost 12 bases. CDR3 residues: CASSFSGEPREGQFF. CDR3 in DNA: TGTGCCAGCAGTTTTAGCGGGGAGCCGAGGGAGGGGCAGTTCTTC.

The rearrangement joins TRBV7-6 to TRBJ2-3; 8 bases are shared with TRBD2. Germline lookup yields CDR1 SGHVS and CDR2 FNYEAQ. Trimming took 0 bases from V and 4 from J; bases not matched to a gene: 6. The CDR3 loop spans 16 amino acids. The CDR3 loop is CASSLAPSGSSDTQYF. In DNA form, the CDR3 reads TGTGCCAGCAGCTTAGCGCCTAGCGGGTCTTCAGATACGCAGTATTTT.

This chain joins TRBV4-1 and TRBJ2-3, with D maybe TRBD2 (6 bases). With 5 bases removed from V and 1 base from J, the gap between germline ends came to 10 bases. The CDR3 length is 14 residues. Germline V gene data show CDR1 as MGHRA and CDR2 as YSYEKL. The CDR3 reads CASSTPGGTDTQYF. DNA for the CDR3: TGCGCCAGCAGCACCCCGGGGGGCACAGATACGCAGTATTTT.

The rearrangement links TRBV29-1 to TRBJ1-2; D is uncertain. Germline V gene data show CDR1 as SQVTM and CDR2 as ANQGSEA. V lost 0 bases and J lost 8, with 13 bases in between. The CDR3 totals 13 residues. The DNA of the CDR3 is TGCAGCGTTGAAGAAAGACCAGTGGGCGGCTACACCTTC. Amino acid sequence: CSVEERPVGGYTF.

V and J are TRBV19 and TRBJ1-1; D is uncertain. Germline V gives CDR1 LNHDA, CDR2 SQIVND (reference sequence). The CDR3 covers 14 residues. V lost 6 bases and J lost 5, with 16 bases in between. The CDR3 region has the DNA TGTGCCAGTAGAGTGGGAGCGGGAGGGACTGAAGCTTTCTTT. Translation: CASRVGAGGTEAFF.

The chain joins TRBV5-8 to TRBJ2-3; 7 bases are a match to TRBD2. Trimming took 4 bases from V and 4 from J; bases not matched to a gene: 12. The CDR3 spans 16 residues. Germline CDR1 reads SGHTS; CDR2 reads YDEGEE. CDR3 loop: CASSRGVVSSSDTQYF. As DNA, the CDR3 is TGTGCCAGCAGCCGGGGGGTCGTCTCTAGCTCAGATACGCAGTATTTT.

This chain uses TRBV7-6 with TRBJ2-3; D unresolved. Trimming cost V 5 bases and J 0 bases, with 3 bases left between them. CDR3 length: 12 amino acids. Germline lookup yields CDR1 SGHVS and CDR2 FNYEAQ. CDR3 residues: CASSTSTDTQYF. Written as DNA, the CDR3 is TGTGCCAGCAGCACTAGCACAGATACGCAGTATTTT.

The CDR3 spells CASSPPRTEETQYF. In DNA, the CDR3 is TGTGCCAGCAGTCCACCCAGGACAGAAGAGACCCAGTACTTC. The chain couples TRBV28 to TRBJ2-5; D might be TRBD1 (6 bases). The V end was cut by 5 bases, the J end by 3 bases, with 13 bases between. Germline CDR1 reads MDHEN; CDR2 reads SYDVKM. The CDR3 contains 14 residues.

The chain couples TRBV30 to TRBJ2-3; no reliable D call. Germline loops: CDR1 GTSNPN, CDR2 SVGIG (reference sequence). The V and J ends lost 3 bases and 4 bases respectively, with 17 bases between them. The CDR3 has 15 residues. CDR3 bases: TGTGCCTGGAGGGCGGTTTGGCCTTTCCCAGATACGCAGTATTTT. Encoded protein: CAWRAVWPFPDTQYF.

The chain joins TRBV28 to TRBJ2-2, with 7 positions matching TRBD2. The CDR3 contains 15 residues. Germline V gene sequence: CDR1 MDHEN, CDR2 SYDVKM. V gave up 3 bases and J gave up 0 bases; unmatched junction bases: 1. CDR3 sequence (DNA): TGTGCCAGCAGTTTCGGACTAGCGAACACCGGGGAGCTGTTTTTT. This encodes CASSFGLANTGELFF.